The next 18 T cell receptor beta chains were all read from a single sample in a study of T-cell reconstitution after alpha-beta-depleted transplantation in children. Researchers prepared the TCRbeta library using unique molecular identifiers, the study reports. TCRdb re-called the PCR reads with MiXCR, one entry per CDR3 protein. The sample records 200,000 to 250,000 distinct CDR3 sequences, approximately 10% being singletons. Sequencing was performed on PBMCs, taken before TCRalphabeta/CD19-depleted stem cell transplant. These TCRs come from a child in the first two years of life with acute myeloid leukemia, due to receive a stem cell transplant.

This clonotype has a count of ten or more. The junction and the germline gene differ at one end; a read error may be behind it. The rearrangement links TRBV6-5 to TRBJ1-5, with D perhaps TRBD1 (5 bases). Germline CDR1 MNHEY, CDR2 SVGAGI. CDR3 length equals 17 residues. CDR3 sequence: CASSRAGLGGSNQPQHF. The CDR3 DNA sequence: TGCGCCAGCAGCCGCGCGGGGCTTGGGGGGAGCAATCAGCCCCAGCATTTT.

Remarks on this clonotype: A read error may be the cause here, since a much bigger clone is one base away. The rearrangement joins TRBV7-9 to TRBJ1-6, with TRBD1 identical over 8 bases. The V gene's germline CDR1 is SEHNR and CDR2 FQNEAQ (reference sequence). The CDR3 is 14 residues long. Unmatched junction bases numbered 11, after V lost 10 bases and J lost 9 bases. CDR3 sequence reads: CANSSGQGPSPLHF. The DNA of the CDR3 is TGTGCCAACAGTTCCGGACAGGGCCCTTCACCCCTCCACTTT.

This clonotype occurred many times. The chain is built from TRBV18 and TRBJ1-1; D gene unclear. V was pared by 3 bases and J by 1 base, with 6 bases between. Germline CDR1 and CDR2: KGHSH and LQKENI. There are 13 residues in the CDR3. The CDR3 DNA reads as TGTGCCAGCTCACCCCGGGAGAACACTGAAGCTTTCTTT. Protein sequence: CASSPRENTEAFF.

This clonotype has a count of ten or more. The gene calls are TRBV12-3 or TRBV12-4 and TRBJ1-1; D remains unclear. The germline V and J ends were trimmed by 2 bases and 4 bases, with 11 bases remaining between them. This CDR3 is built from 14 residues. CDR3 amino acids: CASSLWVEGTEAFF. CDR3 in DNA: TGTGCCAGCAGTTTATGGGTTGAGGGCACTGAAGCTTTCTTT.

This clonotype was seen many times. The rearrangement joins TRBV28 to TRBJ2-1; TRBD2 is a possible D gene (6 bases). From germline, CDR1 is MDHEN and CDR2 SYDVKM. V was cut by 5 bases and J by 2 bases, with 19 bases left in between. The CDR3 runs to 17 residues. The CDR3 here is CASSPLLALGTYNEQFF. CDR3 nucleotides: TGTGCCAGCAGTCCTCTGCTAGCGCTTGGGACCTACAATGAGCAGTTCTTC. The full variable domain, rest sourced from reference TRBV28 and TRBJ2-1, is DVKVTQSSRYLVKRTGEKVFLECVQDMDHENMFWYRQDPGLGLRLIYFSYDVKMKEKGDIPEGYSVSREKKERFSLILESASTNQTSMYLCASSPLLALGTYNEQFFGPGTRLTVL.

Comment on this clonotype: A much larger clone differs from this one at a single base, so this may be a read error. This rearrangement joins TRBV15 to TRBJ2-5; a weak D match, TRBD1 (5 bases). CDR3 length: 12 residues. Trimming took 4 bases from V and 4 from J, leaving 7 bases between them. The germline gives CDR1 LNHNV, CDR2 YYDKDF (reference sequence). CDR3 in DNA: TGTGCCACCAGCATGGGGCGAGAGACCCAGTACTTC. Amino acids: CATSMGRETQYF.

The rearrangement joins TRBV5-4 to TRBJ2-3, with 8 nucleotides matching TRBD2. From germline, CDR1 is SGHNT and CDR2 YYREEE (reference sequence). The CDR3 runs to 16 residues. Trimming removed 0 bases from V and 2 bases from J; junction bases left unmatched: 5. The CDR3 here is CASSLGGGLATDTQYF. In nucleotides, the CDR3 is TGTGCCAGCAGCTTGGGAGGTGGACTAGCCACAGATACGCAGTATTTT.

This clonotype was seen at least ten times. Here the CDR3 DNA reads TGTGCCAGCTCATCTCGACCGGGTATGATCAATAGGCCCCAGCATTTT. Amino acid sequence: CASSSRPGMINRPQHF. The chain carries TRBV18 and TRBJ1-5; D ambiguous. The CDR3 loop spans 16 amino acids. Germline V gene data show CDR1 as KGHSH and CDR2 as LQKENI. Trimming stripped 5 bases from V and 9 bases from J, with 23 bases between.

Ten or more counts support this clonotype. CDR3 nucleotides: TGTGCCAGCAGCTCCCGGGACTACTCCTACGAGCAGTACTTC. It yields the protein CASSSRDYSYEQYF. The gene calls are TRBV7-9 and TRBJ2-7; 7 nucleotides align to TRBD2. Germline V gene lookup returns CDR1 SEHNR and CDR2 FQNEAQ (reference sequence). The CDR3 length is 14 residues. V lost 4 bases and J lost 0; bases outside the gene matches: 3.

This clonotype appeared a few times. The V call is TRBV19, the J call TRBJ1-4; D remains ambiguous. CDR1 LNHDA and CDR2 SQIVND come from the germline V gene (reference sequence). With 5 bases removed from V and 7 bases from J, the gap between germline ends came to 11 bases. The CDR3 has 13 residues. CDR3 nucleotide sequence: TGTGCCAGTAGTTTAAAGGACCGTGAAAAACTGTTTTTT. Translation: CASSLKDREKLFF.

This clonotype has ten or more counts. The rearrangement joins TRBV12-3 or TRBV12-4 to TRBJ2-5; unclear D gene. The CDR3 is 14 residues long. V was shortened by 1 base and J by 4 bases, with 10 bases between the two germline ends. The CDR3 here is CASSLGPSLETQYF. CDR3 DNA: TGTGCCAGCAGTTTAGGGCCCTCATTAGAGACCCAGTACTTC.

In this sample, this clonotype turned up many times. The chain employs TRBV29-1 and TRBJ2-7, with TRBD1 matching 7 bases. J lost 0 bases, V lost 2 bases, and 7 bases had no gene match. Germline lookup yields CDR1 SQVTM and CDR2 ANQGSEA. The length of the CDR3 is 15 residues. CDR3 nucleotide sequence: TGCAGCGTTGAAACTGGGACAGCGAACTCCTACGAGCAGTACTTC. As protein: CSVETGTANSYEQYF.

This clonotype was seen at least ten times. The V gene is TRBV6-1, the J gene TRBJ2-7, with D possibly matching TRBD2 (5 bases). Germline V CDR1 and CDR2: MNHNS, SASEGT. The V end lost 4 bases, the J end lost 5 bases, and 18 bases lay between the germline ends. The CDR3 is 15 amino acids. CDR3 residues: CASSAHDGNGNEQYF. DNA of the CDR3: TGTGCCAGCAGTGCCCACGACGGAAACGGGAACGAGCAGTACTTC.

This clonotype came up many times. CDR3 bases: TGCGCCAGCAGCCTCGGTCCGCTAGCGGGAGGAGTCCAGACCCAGTACTTC. Amino acids: CASSLGPLAGGVQTQYF. This chain uses TRBV5-1 with TRBJ2-5, with TRBD2 identical over 11 bases. With V trimmed by 4 bases and J by 6 bases, 14 bases remained unmatched. Germline CDR1 and CDR2: SGHRS and YFSETQ. CDR3 size: 17 residues.

This clonotype was observed at least ten times. This chain joins TRBV6-1 and TRBJ2-7, with D tentatively TRBD1 (5 bases). With 4 bases removed from V and 5 bases from J, the gap between germline ends came to 12 bases. Germline values: CDR1 MNHNS, CDR2 SASEGT. CDR3 size: 13 residues. CDR3 region: CASSAGQRNEQYF. CDR3 nucleotide sequence: TGTGCCAGCAGTGCCGGACAAAGGAACGAGCAGTACTTC.

This clonotype was observed many times. The V call is TRBV10-3, the J call TRBJ1-3; weak D call: TRBD1 (5 bases). CDR3 length: 14 amino acids. The germline CDR1 and CDR2 sequences are ENHRY and SYGVKD. The ends were cut back, 2 bases at V and 7 bases at J, with 12 bases in the middle. CDR3 sequence: CAISEGLPGNTIYF. CDR3 DNA: TGTGCCATCAGTGAGGGACTTCCAGGGAACACCATATATTTT.

In its sample, this clonotype was seen many times. The J gene is TRBJ2-7, the V gene TRBV6-5; D gene ambiguous. The CDR3 is made up of 12 amino acids. V was trimmed by 5 bases and J by 2 bases, leaving 7 bases between them. Germline loops: CDR1 MNHEY, CDR2 SVGAGI. The CDR3 loop is CASSDGPYEQYF. The CDR3 nucleotides are TGTGCCAGCAGTGACGGACCCTACGAGCAGTACTTC.

This clonotype was counted between two and nine times. The J gene is TRBJ2-2, the V gene TRBV6-1, with TRBD2 as a possible D gene (6 bases). CDR1 is MNHNS, CDR2 SASEGT, per germline. The V and J ends lost 6 bases and 3 bases respectively, with 14 bases between them. The CDR3 is 15 amino acids. CDR3 sequence: CASSQQEGHTGELFF. In DNA form, the CDR3 reads TGTGCCAGCAGCCAACAGGAGGGTCACACCGGGGAGCTGTTTTTT.